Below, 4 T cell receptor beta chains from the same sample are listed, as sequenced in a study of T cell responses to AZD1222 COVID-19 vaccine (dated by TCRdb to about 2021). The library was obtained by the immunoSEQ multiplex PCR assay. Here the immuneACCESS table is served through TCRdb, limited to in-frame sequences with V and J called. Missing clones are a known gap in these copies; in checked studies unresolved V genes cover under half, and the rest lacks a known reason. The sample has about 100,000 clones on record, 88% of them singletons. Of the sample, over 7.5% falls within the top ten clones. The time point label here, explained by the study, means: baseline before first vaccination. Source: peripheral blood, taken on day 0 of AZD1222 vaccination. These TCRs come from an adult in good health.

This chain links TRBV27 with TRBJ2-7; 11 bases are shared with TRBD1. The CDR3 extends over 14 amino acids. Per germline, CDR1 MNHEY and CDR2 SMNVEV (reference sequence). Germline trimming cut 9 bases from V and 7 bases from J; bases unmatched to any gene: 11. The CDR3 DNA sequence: TGTGCCAGTAAGACGATGGACAGGGGGCGGGAGCAGTACTTC. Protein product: CASKTMDRGREQYF.

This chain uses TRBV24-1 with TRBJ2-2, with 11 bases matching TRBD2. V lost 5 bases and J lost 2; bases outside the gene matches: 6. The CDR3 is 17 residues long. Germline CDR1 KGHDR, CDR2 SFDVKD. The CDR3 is CATSGNSGRANTGELFF. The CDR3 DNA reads TGTGCCACCAGTGGCAATAGCGGGAGGGCCAACACCGGGGAGCTGTTTTTT.

The CDR3 loop is CASSPGQGTNEKLFF. The CDR3, as DNA: TGTGCCAGCAGCCCCGGACAGGGAACTAATGAAAAACTGTTTTTT. The chain uses TRBV4-2 and TRBJ1-4, with 8 bases fitting TRBD1. There are 15 residues in the CDR3. Germline CDR1 reads LGHNA; CDR2 reads YNFKEQ. J gave up 1 base and V 4 bases, and 2 bases lay outside the gene matches.

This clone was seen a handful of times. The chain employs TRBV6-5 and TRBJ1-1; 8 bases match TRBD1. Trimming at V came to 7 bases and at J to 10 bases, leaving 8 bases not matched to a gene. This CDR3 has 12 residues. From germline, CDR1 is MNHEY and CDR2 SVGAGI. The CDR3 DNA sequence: TGTGCCAGCATTCCCGGGACAGGCGCAGCTTTCTTT. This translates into CASIPGTGAAFF.